A selection of T cell receptor beta chains follows, all from one sample in a study of CD8+ T cells in alopecia areata. Measured with immunoSEQ multiplex PCR; TCRdb has only the in-frame clones, and not every one. The data hold 180,000 or so clones, with roughly 59% observed a single time. The sequencing here drew on CD4+ T cells sorted from blood, taken at week 0. The origin of the receptors is a human donor with alopecia areata. CDR3s include the opening cysteine and the closing phenylalanine or tryptophan. Fields, in order: J gene, CDR3 length, clone size, V gene, CDR3 protein. Size values are once, few and many counts, or a class for expanded clones, and some rows have none.

>TRBJ1-4|16|NA|TRBV25-1
CASSELTARANEKLFF
>TRBJ1-2|14|few|TRBV14
CASSQGSTIAGYTF
>TRBJ1-2|14|few|TRBV19
CASSTVWVKDGYTF
>TRBJ2-5|12|NA|TRBV2
CASREGEETQYF
>TRBJ2-7|14|NA|TRBV12-5
CASGSQGFSYEQYF
>TRBJ1-4|13|NA|TRBV30
CAWNPGQLEKLFF
>TRBJ2-7|17|NA|TRBV25-1
CASSAPAGQGVTYEQYF
>TRBJ1-1|13|NA|TRBV29-1
CSVVKGADTEAFF
>TRBJ1-2|14|NA|TRBV29-1
CSAGDLGQGNGYTF
>TRBJ2-1|13|NA|TRBV29-1
CSVERQGYNEQFF
>TRBJ2-7|13|NA|TRBV29-1
CSVEGQGTHEQYF
>TRBJ1-6|13|few|TRBV30
CAWSGTTNSPLHF
>TRBJ1-2|11|NA|TRBV30
CAWRQGGGYTF
>TRBJ1-1|13|few|TRBV29-1
CSVAKRGYTEAFF
>TRBJ2-3|12|NA|TRBV6-6
CASSYSRDTQYF